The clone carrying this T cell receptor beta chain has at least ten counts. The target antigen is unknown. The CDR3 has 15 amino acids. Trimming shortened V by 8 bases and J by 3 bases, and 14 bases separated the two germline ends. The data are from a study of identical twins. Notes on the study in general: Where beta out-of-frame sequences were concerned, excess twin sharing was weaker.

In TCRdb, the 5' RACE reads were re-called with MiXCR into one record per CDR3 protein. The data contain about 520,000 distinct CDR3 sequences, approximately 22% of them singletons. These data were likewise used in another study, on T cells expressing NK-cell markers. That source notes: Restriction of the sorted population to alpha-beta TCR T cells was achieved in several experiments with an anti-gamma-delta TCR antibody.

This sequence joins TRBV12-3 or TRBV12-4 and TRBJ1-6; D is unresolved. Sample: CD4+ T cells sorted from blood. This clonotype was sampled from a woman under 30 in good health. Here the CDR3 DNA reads TGTGCCAGCGGCTTAAACACCGGCTATAATTCACCCCTCCACTTT. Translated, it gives CASGLNTGYNSPLHF.